The next 23 T cell receptor beta chains were all read from a single sample in a study of T cell repertoires in cytomegalovirus infection. TCRdb analysed the reads with MiXCR anew, one entry per CDR3 protein. Of approximately 500,000 distinct CDR3 sequences listed, around 10% are singletons. What was sequenced was PBMCs. The receptor source for this set is a human donor in good health (CMV status not recorded). Some clones in this sample may be carry-over from other donors' samples.

This clonotype came up many times. One end of the junction fails to match germline, which may point to a read error. This chain connects TRBV7-8 to TRBJ2-7, with D possibly matching TRBD2 (6 bases). The V gene's germline CDR1 is SGHVS and CDR2 FQNEAQ. CDR3 size: 12 residues. The CDR3: CASSLRRGTMNF. As DNA, the CDR3 is TGTGCCAGCAGCTTAAGGAGGGGCACAATGAACTTC.

The sample holds many counts of this clonotype. The chain couples TRBV7-2 to TRBJ2-1, with TRBD1 identical over 11 bases. The V segment lost 5 bases and the J segment 12 bases; nucleotides outside the gene matches: 18. The CDR3 length is 17 residues. Germline CDR1 and CDR2: SGHTA and FQGNSA. CDR3 in amino acids: CASSLRPGTGGIAGQFF. The CDR3, as DNA: TGTGCCAGCAGCCTCCGCCCCGGGACAGGGGGTATCGCAGGGCAGTTCTTC.

Ten or more counts support this clonotype. CDR3 in amino acids: CASSLEDRVTYGYTF. CDR3 DNA sequence: TGTGCCAGCAGCTTAGAAGACAGGGTGACCTATGGCTACACCTTC. This chain connects TRBV7-9 to TRBJ1-2, with 7 bases that match TRBD1. With V trimmed by 1 base and J by 4 bases, 6 bases remained unmatched. The germline CDR1 and CDR2 sequences are SEHNR and FQNEAQ (reference sequence). The CDR3 has 15 residues.

This clonotype was observed a few times. This chain joins TRBV20-1 and TRBJ1-2; 9 positions match TRBD1. The V gene's germline CDR1 is DFQATT and CDR2 SNEGSKA (reference sequence). V lost 6 bases and J lost 8; bases outside the gene matches: 7. The CDR3 consists of 12 residues. CDR3 protein: CSANGQGNGYTF. The CDR3 DNA reads as TGCAGTGCCAACGGACAGGGGAACGGCTACACCTTC.

In its sample, this clonotype was seen many times. J is TRBJ2-3 and V is TRBV12-3 or TRBV12-4; 11 bases map to TRBD2. The CDR3 length is 16 residues. V dropped 6 bases and J dropped 2; count of bases not matched to a gene: 7. In nucleotides, the CDR3 is TGTGCCAGCAGCGAATCTAGCGGGAGGATCACAGATACGCAGTATTTT. Its translation is CASSESSGRITDTQYF.

About this clonotype itself: A much larger clone differs from this one at a single base, so this may be a read error. The chain recombines TRBV20-1 with TRBJ2-3, with no clear D. Trimming took 1 base from V and 3 from J, leaving 14 bases between them. Per germline, CDR1 DFQATT and CDR2 SNEGSKA (reference sequence). CDR3 length equals 15 residues. DNA of the CDR3: TGCAGTGCTAGAGGCCTCCTAGGTGTAACAGATACGCAGTATTTT. Encoded protein: CSARGLLGVTDTQYF.

This chain uses TRBV5-1 with TRBJ1-1; D not resolved. Per the germline V gene, CDR1 is SGHRS and CDR2 is YFSETQ. This CDR3 spans 15 amino acids. With 1 base removed from V and 0 bases from J, the gap between germline ends came to 10 bases. Here the CDR3 DNA reads TGCGCCAGCAGCTTGCAAGTACAGATGAACACTGAAGCTTTCTTT. Translation: CASSLQVQMNTEAFF.

The table lists this clonotype with a few counts. The chain employs TRBV5-1 and TRBJ2-7; 9 positions agree with TRBD1. From germline, CDR1 is SGHRS and CDR2 YFSETQ. Germline trimming cut 4 bases from V and 3 bases from J; bases unmatched to any gene: 5. This CDR3 has 14 amino acids. In DNA form, the CDR3 reads TGCGCCAGCAGCGGGCCGGGACAGGGCTACGAGCAGTACTTC. This encodes CASSGPGQGYEQYF.

There are many counts of this clonotype. This sequence joins TRBV28 and TRBJ1-5, with 10 bases matching TRBD1. The CDR3 contains 15 residues. Germline lookup yields CDR1 MDHEN and CDR2 SYDVKM. J lost 6 bases, V lost 2 bases, and 4 bases had no gene match. The CDR3 DNA sequence: TGTGCCAGCAGTTTAGACAGGGGGCAATTTCAGCCCCAGCATTTT. Its translation is CASSLDRGQFQPQHF.

This clonotype occurred many times. The CDR3 coding sequence is TGTGCCAGCAGCACCCGGGACTGGAGGGAGCAGTTCTTC. Translation: CASSTRDWREQFF. J is TRBJ2-1 and V is TRBV7-3, with a tentative D call TRBD2 (6 bases). CDR1 and CDR2 from the germline V gene are SGHTA and FQGTGA. V was trimmed by 5 bases and J by 10 bases, leaving 15 bases between them. The CDR3 extends over 13 amino acids. Using reference TRBV7-3 and TRBJ2-1 for the parts outside the CDR3, the full variable domain is GAGVSQTPSNKVTEKGKYVELRCDPISGHTALYWYRQSLGQGPEFLIYFQGTGAADDSGLPNDRFFAVRPEGSVSTLKIQRTERGDSAVYLCASSTRDWREQFFGPGTRLTVL.

In this sample, this clonotype turned up a few times. The chain links TRBV18 to TRBJ1-2, with a tentative D call TRBD1 (5 bases). The CDR3 loop spans 18 amino acids. The germline V gene encodes CDR1 KGHSH and CDR2 LQKENI. V dropped 0 bases and J dropped 3 bases, with 20 bases sitting between them. The CDR3 sequence: CASSPPWRPRGLYYGYTF. The CDR3 region has the DNA TGTGCCAGCTCACCACCGTGGAGGCCAAGGGGACTTTACTATGGCTACACCTTC.

This clonotype appeared many times. The gene calls are TRBV28 and TRBJ1-2; the match to TRBD1 covers 9 bases. V was pared by 5 bases and J by 3 bases, with 4 bases of the junction left unmatched. CDR3 length: 14 residues. Germline V CDR1 and CDR2: MDHEN, SYDVKM. The CDR3 region is CASSGTGNDYGYTF. In DNA form, the CDR3 reads TGTGCCAGCAGTGGGACAGGGAACGACTATGGCTACACCTTC.

This clonotype was found many times. This chain connects TRBV7-3 to TRBJ2-1; D is tentatively TRBD1 or TRBD2 (5 bases each). V lost 5 bases and J 15 bases, leaving 14 bases between the germline ends. This CDR3 region has 11 residues. Looked up from germline, CDR1 is SGHTA and CDR2 is FQGTGA. CDR3 sequence: CASSEGQERFF. The CDR3 bases are TGTGCCAGCAGCGAGGGGCAGGAAAGGTTCTTC. Full variable domain (missing parts from reference TRBV7-3 and TRBJ2-1): GAGVSQTPSNKVTEKGKYVELRCDPISGHTALYWYRQSLGQGPEFLIYFQGTGAADDSGLPNDRFFAVRPEGSVSTLKIQRTERGDSAVYLCASSEGQERFFGPGTRLTVL.

V and J are TRBV4-2 and TRBJ2-1; TRBD2 aligns across 10 bases. Per the germline V gene, CDR1 is LGHNA and CDR2 is YNFKEQ. The CDR3 totals 16 residues. Trimming cost V 8 bases and J 5 bases; bases outside gene matches: 12. The DNA for the CDR3 is TGTGCCAGCCAAGATTCCTCTAGCGGGGGAAACAATGAGCAGTTCTTC. This translates into CASQDSSSGGNNEQFF.

This clonotype occurred many times. CDR3 sequence (DNA): TGTGCCAGCAGGCCCAACGGGGACTCCTACGAGCAGTACTTC. It translates to CASRPNGDSYEQYF. The chain recombines TRBV5-4 with TRBJ2-7, with a weak D call TRBD2 (5 bases). The CDR3 spans 14 residues. V gave up 5 bases and J gave up 0 bases, with 12 bases separating them. Germline lookup yields CDR1 SGHNT and CDR2 YYREEE (reference sequence).

Notes on this clonotype: A much bigger clone sits one base away, suggesting this may be a read error. J is TRBJ2-5 and V is TRBV29-1, with 10 bases fitting TRBD1. The germline gives CDR1 SQVTM, CDR2 ANQGSEA. The V gene end was trimmed by 8 bases and the J gene end by 3 bases; junction bases not matched to a gene: 6. The CDR3 totals 13 residues. The CDR3 DNA follows: TGCAGCATCTTGACAGGGGGCAAAGAGACCCAGTACTTC. Its protein is CSILTGGKETQYF.

For this clonotype: The conserved final phenylalanine or tryptophan is absent from the CDR3, which likely points to a read error. The gene calls are TRBV12-3 or TRBV12-4 and TRBJ1-5; D gene unclear. Deletions cut 5 bases from V and 11 bases from J, with 10 bases between. The CDR3 runs 11 residues. Written as DNA, the CDR3 is TGTGCCAGCAGTACTGGCACGGCCCAGCATCTT. Its protein product is CASSTGTAQHL.

This clonotype was seen at least ten times. The rearrangement uses TRBV20-1 and TRBJ1-1; D might be TRBD1 (5 bases). The germline V gene has CDR1 DFQATT and CDR2 SNEGSKA (reference sequence). The CDR3 runs 17 residues. Deletions cut 2 bases from V and 1 base from J, with 20 bases between. In nucleotides, the CDR3 is TGCAGTGCTAGATTATCCGGGACGGGGCGGGGGAACACTGAAGCTTTCTTT. Translating it yields CSARLSGTGRGNTEAFF.

In its sample, this clonotype was seen many times. This CDR3 is CASSLWNRATNEKLFF. CDR3 DNA sequence: TGTGCCAGCAGCTTATGGAATCGTGCAACTAATGAAAAACTGTTTTTT. V gene TRBV7-3 combines with J gene TRBJ1-4; no clear D gene. Trimming took off 2 bases at V and 0 bases at J, with 10 bases between the two ends. CDR1 is SGHTA, CDR2 FQGTGA, per germline. This CDR3 comprises 16 residues.

This chain uses TRBV28 with TRBJ2-2; D is undetermined. The V and J ends lost 2 bases and 8 bases respectively, with 12 bases between them. CDR3 length: 14 amino acids. The germline V gene has CDR1 MDHEN and CDR2 SYDVKM. CDR3 amino acids: CASSLDSYGGELFF. CDR3 sequence (DNA): TGTGCCAGCAGTTTAGACTCCTACGGGGGGGAGCTGTTTTTT.

This clonotype was counted a few times. This chain uses TRBV20-1 with TRBJ2-7; D may be TRBD1 or TRBD2 (6 bases each). Trimming cost V 3 bases and J 3 bases, with 21 bases left between them. There are 16 residues in the CDR3. From germline, CDR1 is DFQATT and CDR2 SNEGSKA (reference sequence). In nucleotides, the CDR3 is TGCAGTGCTAGCCCTGAGGGGGGCTACCTCAGCTACGAGCAGTACTTC. Amino acid sequence: CSASPEGGYLSYEQYF.

This clonotype was found once. The genes are TRBV20-1 and TRBJ1-5; D is ambiguous. Germline values: CDR1 DFQATT, CDR2 SNEGSKA (reference sequence). The CDR3 loop spans 17 amino acids. V lost 4 bases to trimming and J lost 0 bases, with 19 bases between them. The CDR3 bases are TGCAGTGCTAACGACAAATTTACCTTTTATAGCAATCAGCCCCAGCATTTT. This gives the protein CSANDKFTFYSNQPQHF.

The rearrangement uses TRBV11-2 and TRBJ2-7, with D possibly being TRBD1 (7 bases). The germline gives CDR1 SGHAT, CDR2 FQNNGV. V lost 4 bases, J lost 3 bases, and 16 bases lay in between. The CDR3 has 15 amino acids. The DNA for the CDR3 is TGTGCCAGCAGCTCGCGGGACAGCGGAGGCTACGAGCAGTACTTC. Translation gives CASSSRDSGGYEQYF.